Listed below are T cell receptor beta chains from one sample, sequenced in a study of blood T cells in healthy people across ages. One entry per CDR3 protein, called by TCRdb with MiXCR from the 5' RACE reads. The sample shows about 1.6 million distinct CDR3 sequences, about 32% of them seen only once. The source material was blood. These receptors all come from a woman aged 25 to 39 in good health. CDR3s include the opening cysteine and the closing phenylalanine or tryptophan.

v_call	j_call	cdr3_aa
TRBV5-5	TRBJ2-3	CASRPDRINTDTQYF
TRBV28	TRBJ2-3	CASTTNGIRTDTQYF
TRBV12-3/TRBV12-4	TRBJ1-1	CATEEGVNTEAFF
TRBV29-1	TRBJ2-1	CSVERLANEQFF
TRBV7-2	-	CASSPSGGAPEQYF
TRBV7-2	TRBJ1-1	CASSGTWAGTEAFF
TRBV27	TRBJ2-1	CASSFFHPAGPYNEQFF
TRBV11-1	TRBJ1-1	CASSSRLDRDTEAFF
TRBV20-1	-	CSVPVAGHLYEQYF
TRBV24-1	TRBJ2-7	CATSDSRRGGPYEQYF
TRBV9	TRBJ1-2	CASSPGQILNYGYTF
TRBV3-1	TRBJ2-7	CASSPRRLNLYNEQYF
TRBV5-1	TRBJ1-1	CASSSLTGSTEAFF
TRBV4-2	TRBJ2-7	CASSQWGEEQYF
TRBV20-1	TRBJ2-2	CSARAASGSVGTGELFF
TRBV6-1	TRBJ1-1	CASSLPTGGSKAFF
TRBV18	TRBJ2-1	CASSPGASGRYNEQFF
TRBV28	TRBJ2-7	CASIPQPWQGKSHEQYF
TRBV6-1	TRBJ2-5	CASSLPTGGGQETQYF
TRBV3-1	TRBJ2-5	CASSQRRVREETQYF
TRBV6-5	TRBJ1-1	CASSHRVNAEAFF
TRBV7-6	TRBJ1-4	CASKGFFREKLFF
TRBV27	TRBJ2-5	CASSLYGGAPPETQYF
TRBV15	TRBJ2-3	CATSRLGLAGGSTDTQYF
TRBV10-3	TRBJ2-7	CAISEVWTSGGRDYEQYF
TRBV20-1	TRBJ1-2	CSPGGALSYGYTF
TRBV6-2/TRBV6-3	TRBJ2-7	CASSYSWLATYEQYF
TRBV9	TRBJ2-3	CASSTSTTDTQYF
TRBV3-1	TRBJ2-7	CASSQGGSAYYEQYF
TRBV6-1	TRBJ2-5	CASARDRVQETQYF
TRBV20-1	TRBJ2-7	CSTVKREGAYEQYF
TRBV5-1	TRBJ1-2	CAGSLGQGATLYGYTF
TRBV24-1	TRBJ2-5	CATSAQAHQETQYF
TRBV12-3/TRBV12-4	TRBJ2-1	CASSSPSDIGYNEQFF
TRBV7-3	TRBJ2-5	CASSLLGTSVETQYF
TRBV20-1	TRBJ2-1	CSAPKGTGANEQFF
TRBV27	TRBJ2-5	CASSFTKKIQETQYF
TRBV7-9	TRBJ2-7	CASSSEGLRGHEQYF
TRBV4-1	TRBJ2-1	CASSQHSGGYNEQFF
TRBV10-3	TRBJ1-5	CASRQSRDSNQPQHF